This T cell receptor (beta chain) came from a study of blood T cell repertoires in COVID-19. This clone has a handful of counts. Germline V gene sequence: CDR1 SGHAT, CDR2 FQNNGV. The CDR3 has 13 residues. The V gene lost 0 bases and the J gene lost 6 bases, with 9 bases spanning the gap. The assay was immunoSEQ multiplex PCR, and TCRdb's table has in-frame clones only and misses some. The sample shows about 78,000 clones, around 86% of them seen only once. This clonotype originated in a woman aged 60-75 years with acute or convalescent COVID-19. Sequencing was done on a sample of peripheral blood. The rearrangement links TRBV11-2 to TRBJ2-7; D is unresolved. This CDR3 reads CASSLDRSREQYF. The CDR3 bases are TGTGCCAGCAGCTTAGATCGGTCGCGCGAGCAGTACTTC.